The 11 T cell receptor beta chains below all came from one sample that was sequenced in a study of T-cell reconstitution after alpha-beta-depleted transplantation in children. Unique molecular identifiers were used in preparing the TCRbeta library. A single record per CDR3 protein comes from TCRdb applying MiXCR to the PCR reads. The table records approximately 200,000 distinct CDR3 sequences, 14% to 15% of them present only once. Material: PBMCs from the stem cell graft donor, obtained from the stem cell graft. These receptors were collected from a human donor who donated a stem cell graft to a child with acute lymphoblastic leukemia.

In the case of this clonotype: This may arise from a read error, as a much more abundant clone is one base away. The rearrangement uses TRBV7-8 and TRBJ2-7; D not certain. The CDR3 is made up of 14 amino acids. Germline loops: CDR1 SGHVS, CDR2 FQNEAQ. Written as DNA, the CDR3 is TGTGCCAGCAGCTTAGGGGGTAGAAAGAACGAGCAGAACTTC. It specifies CASSLGGRKNEQNF.

Ten or more counts support this clonotype. The genes are TRBV5-6 and TRBJ2-7; unclear D gene. Deletions cut 4 bases from V and 3 bases from J, with 11 bases between. This CDR3 contains 13 residues. The germline V gene encodes CDR1 SGHDT and CDR2 YYEEEE. As DNA, the CDR3 is TGTGCCAGCAGCGGGATCGAAGGCTACGAGCAGTACTTC. Translating gives CASSGIEGYEQYF.

Many counts were recorded for this clonotype. The V gene is TRBV4-2, the J gene TRBJ2-7; 9 nucleotides match TRBD2. The CDR3 contains 15 residues. The junction had 10 bases not matched to a gene; V was cut back by 7 bases and J by 3 bases. The germline CDR1 and CDR2 sequences are LGHNA and YNFKEQ. CDR3 sequence: CASTLELAGSYEQYF. CDR3 DNA sequence: TGTGCCAGCACCCTAGAACTAGCGGGTAGCTACGAGCAGTACTTC.

This chain joins TRBV25-1 and TRBJ2-1, with D maybe TRBD2 (6 bases). V shed 7 bases and J shed 9 bases, with 22 bases lying between them. The germline V gene has CDR1 MGHDK and CDR2 SYGVNS. The CDR3 spans 15 residues. CDR3 nucleotide sequence: TGTGCCAGCATAGGTAGAACGGGAGATTTTAGTGAGCAGTTCTTC. It is translated as CASIGRTGDFSEQFF. The entire variable domain, with the rest obtained from reference TRBV25-1 and TRBJ2-1, is as follows: EADIYQTPRYLVIGTGKKITLECSQTMGHDKMYWYQQDPGMELHLIHYSYGVNSTEKGDLSSESTVSRIRTEHFPLTLESARPSHTSQYLCASIGRTGDFSEQFFGPGTRLTVL.

This clonotype was observed at least ten times. The rearrangement joins TRBV14 to TRBJ1-2; possibly TRBD1 for D (5 bases). The CDR3 consists of 13 residues. With 3 bases removed from V and 3 bases from J, the gap between germline ends came to 8 bases. Looked up from germline, CDR1 is SGHDN and CDR2 is FVKESK. The CDR3: CASSQGPYYGYTF. CDR3 nucleotide sequence: TGTGCCAGCAGCCAGGGGCCCTACTATGGCTACACCTTC.

About this clonotype itself: One base away lies a much larger clone, so this may be a sequencing read error. V gene TRBV12-3 or TRBV12-4 combines with J gene TRBJ1-2; D is possibly TRBD1 (6 bases). The CDR3 runs 13 residues. V was cut by 6 bases and J by 3 bases, with 11 bases left in between. The CDR3 protein is CASSAPGDYGYTF. For the CDR3, the DNA is TGTGCCAGCAGCGCGCCAGGGGACTATGGCTACACCTTC.

Many counts were recorded for this clonotype. The CDR3 bases are TGTGCCAGCAGGGTGGGACTAAACACCGGGGAGCTGTTTTTT. Translation: CASRVGLNTGELFF. The chain couples TRBV28 to TRBJ2-2; 7 bases agree with TRBD2. The CDR3 consists of 14 residues. With V trimmed by 6 bases and J by 2 bases, 3 bases remained unmatched. The germline V gene has CDR1 MDHEN and CDR2 SYDVKM. Full variable domain (rest looked up from reference TRBV28 and TRBJ2-2): DVKVTQSSRYLVKRTGEKVFLECVQDMDHENMFWYRQDPGLGLRLIYFSYDVKMKEKGDIPEGYSVSREKKERFSLILESASTNQTSMYLCASRVGLNTGELFFGEGSRLTVL.

The sample holds many counts of this clonotype. The chain employs TRBV11-2 and TRBJ1-2; the D gene is possibly TRBD1 (6 bases). The V end lost 5 bases, the J end lost 6 bases, and 16 bases lay between the germline ends. This CDR3 comprises 14 residues. CDR1 is SGHAT, CDR2 FQNNGV, per germline. The CDR3 sequence: CASSRTRSGDGYTF. The CDR3 nucleotides read TGTGCCAGCAGCCGTACCAGATCAGGGGATGGCTACACCTTC.

This rearrangement joins TRBV20-1 to TRBJ2-2; 9 bases fit TRBD2. J gave up 6 bases and V 0 bases, and 11 bases lay outside the gene matches. The CDR3 totals 17 residues. Germline values: CDR1 DFQATT, CDR2 SNEGSKA (reference sequence). The DNA for the CDR3 is TGCAGTGCTAGAGATCTTTTCGCGGGAGGGCCTGCCGGGGAGCTGTTTTTT. Amino acid sequence: CSARDLFAGGPAGELFF.

This chain uses TRBV5-4 with TRBJ2-5; D uncertain. The CDR3 covers 14 residues. Germline CDR1 is SGHNT and CDR2 is YYREEE (reference sequence). The ends were cut back, 1 base at V and 5 bases at J, with 12 bases in the middle. The CDR3 sequence: CASSLYLGLETQYF. The CDR3 DNA reads as TGTGCCAGCAGCTTGTATCTAGGCCTGGAGACCCAGTACTTC.

This clonotype has just a few counts. V and J are TRBV30 and TRBJ2-7; D is unclear. Germline CDR1 is GTSNPN and CDR2 is SVGIG (reference sequence). V lost 3 bases to trimming and J lost 3 bases, with 3 bases between them. The CDR3 spans 10 residues. CDR3 bases: TGTGCCTGGAGAGTCTACGAGCAGTACTTC. As protein: CAWRVYEQYF.